Listed here is a single TCR beta chain. Antigen: not known. This entry belongs to a study of cytomegalovirus exposure and HLA in healthy donors. This CDR3 spans 15 amino acids. Germline assignment: CDR1 LGHNA and CDR2 YNFKEQ. Trimming shortened V by 0 bases and J by 5 bases, and 12 bases separated the two germline ends. With 60 Vbeta and 13 Jbeta primers, the PCR was carried out. Sequencing used immunoSEQ multiplex PCR; TCRdb keeps in-frame clones, though not all of them. The sample consists of about 160,000 clones, about two thirds of them appearing once. The study, taken as a whole, reports: Rare sequences made up most TCRs, while some public TCRs were found in many donors. Looking again later, the authors saw that most CMV-associated TCR beta chains seemed HLA-restricted.

This sequence joins TRBV4-2 and TRBJ2-3; a weak D match, TRBD2 (6 bases). The material sequenced was PBMCs. The sequence came from a woman in her twenties or thirties in good health and CMV-seronegative. CDR3 sequence (DNA): TGTGCCAGCAGCCAAGACCCGGGACTGGGAGATACGCAGTATTTT. Translating it yields CASSQDPGLGDTQYF.